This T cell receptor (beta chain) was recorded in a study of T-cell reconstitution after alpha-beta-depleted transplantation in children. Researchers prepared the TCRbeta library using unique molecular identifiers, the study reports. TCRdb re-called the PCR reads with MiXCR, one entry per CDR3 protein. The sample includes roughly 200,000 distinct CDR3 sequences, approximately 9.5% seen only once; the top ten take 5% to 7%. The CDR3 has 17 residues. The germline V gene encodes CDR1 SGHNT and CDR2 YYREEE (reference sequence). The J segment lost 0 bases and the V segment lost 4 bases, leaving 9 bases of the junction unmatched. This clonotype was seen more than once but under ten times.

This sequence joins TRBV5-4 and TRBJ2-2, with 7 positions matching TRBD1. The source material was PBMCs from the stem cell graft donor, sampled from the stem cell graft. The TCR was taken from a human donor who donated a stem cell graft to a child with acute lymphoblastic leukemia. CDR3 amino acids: CASSADRDSANTGELFF. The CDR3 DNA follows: TGTGCCAGCAGCGCTGACCGGGACAGTGCGAACACCGGGGAGCTGTTTTTT.